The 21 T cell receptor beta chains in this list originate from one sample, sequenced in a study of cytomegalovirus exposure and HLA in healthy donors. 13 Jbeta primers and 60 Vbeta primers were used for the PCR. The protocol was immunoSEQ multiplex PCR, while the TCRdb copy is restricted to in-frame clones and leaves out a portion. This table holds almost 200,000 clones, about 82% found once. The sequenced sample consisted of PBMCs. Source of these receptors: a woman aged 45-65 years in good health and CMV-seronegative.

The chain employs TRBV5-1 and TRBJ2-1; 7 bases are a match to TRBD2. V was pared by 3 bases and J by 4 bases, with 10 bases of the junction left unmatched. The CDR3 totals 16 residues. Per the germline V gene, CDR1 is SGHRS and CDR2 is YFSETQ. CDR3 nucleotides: TGCGCCAGCAGCTCGAGGGTCGGAGCGGGGTACAATGAGCAGTTCTTC. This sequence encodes CASSSRVGAGYNEQFF.

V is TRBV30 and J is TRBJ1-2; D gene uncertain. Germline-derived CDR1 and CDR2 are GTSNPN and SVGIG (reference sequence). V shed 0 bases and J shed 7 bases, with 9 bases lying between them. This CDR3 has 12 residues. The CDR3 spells CAWSVLRGGYTF. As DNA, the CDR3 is TGTGCCTGGAGTGTACTTCGGGGTGGCTACACCTTC.

DNA for the CDR3: TGTGCCAGCTCAACCAGGACTAGCGGGAGAGATGAGCAGTTCTTC. Its translation: CASSTRTSGRDEQFF. V is TRBV18 and J is TRBJ2-1, with 13 bases lining up with TRBD2. J was trimmed by 8 bases and V by 5 bases; bases with no gene match: 6. The CDR3 has 15 amino acids. CDR1 and CDR2 from the germline V gene are KGHSH and LQKENI.

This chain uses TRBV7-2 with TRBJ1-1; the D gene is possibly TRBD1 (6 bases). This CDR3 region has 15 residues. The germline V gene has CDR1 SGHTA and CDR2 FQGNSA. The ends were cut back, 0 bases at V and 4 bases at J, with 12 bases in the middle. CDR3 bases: TGTGCCAGCAGCTTAGCCCGGGGAGGGGGCACTGAAGCTTTCTTT. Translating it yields CASSLARGGGTEAFF. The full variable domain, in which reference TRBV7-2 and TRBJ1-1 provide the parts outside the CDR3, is GAGVSQSPSNKVTEKGKDVELRCDPISGHTALYWYRQSLGQGLEFLIYFQGNSAPDKSGLPSDRFSAERTGGSVSTLTIQRTQQEDSAVYLCASSLARGGGTEAFFGQGTRLTVV.

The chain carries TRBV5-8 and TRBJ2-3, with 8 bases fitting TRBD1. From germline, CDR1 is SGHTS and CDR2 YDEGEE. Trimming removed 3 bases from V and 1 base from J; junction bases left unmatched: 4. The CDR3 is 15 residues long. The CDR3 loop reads CASSYDRGGTDTQYF. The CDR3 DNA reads TGTGCCAGCAGCTACGACAGGGGAGGCACAGATACGCAGTATTTT.

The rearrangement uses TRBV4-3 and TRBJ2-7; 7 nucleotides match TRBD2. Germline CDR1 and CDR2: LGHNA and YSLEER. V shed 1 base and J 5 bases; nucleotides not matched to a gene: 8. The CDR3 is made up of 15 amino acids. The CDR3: CASSQGEGGVDEQYF. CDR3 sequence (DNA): TGCGCCAGCAGCCAAGGGGAGGGAGGGGTCGACGAGCAGTACTTC.

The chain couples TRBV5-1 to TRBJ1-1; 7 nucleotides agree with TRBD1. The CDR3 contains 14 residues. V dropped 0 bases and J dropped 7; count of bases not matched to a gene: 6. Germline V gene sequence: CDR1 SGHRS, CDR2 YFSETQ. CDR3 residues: CASSLVGGESEAFF. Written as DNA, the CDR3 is TGCGCCAGCAGCTTGGTAGGGGGCGAGAGTGAAGCTTTCTTT.

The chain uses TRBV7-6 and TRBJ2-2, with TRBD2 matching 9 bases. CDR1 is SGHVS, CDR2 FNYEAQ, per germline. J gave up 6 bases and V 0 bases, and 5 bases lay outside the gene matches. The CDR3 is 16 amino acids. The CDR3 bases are TGTGCCAGCAGCTTAGCAGGGGGACTAGCTGCCGGGGAGCTGTTTTTT. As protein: CASSLAGGLAAGELFF.

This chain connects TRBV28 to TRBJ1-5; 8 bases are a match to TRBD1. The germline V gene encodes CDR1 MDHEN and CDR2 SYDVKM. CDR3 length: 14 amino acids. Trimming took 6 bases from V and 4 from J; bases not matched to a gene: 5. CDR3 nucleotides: TGTGCCAGCAGCACAGGACAGGGTAATCAGCCCCAGCATTTT. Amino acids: CASSTGQGNQPQHF.

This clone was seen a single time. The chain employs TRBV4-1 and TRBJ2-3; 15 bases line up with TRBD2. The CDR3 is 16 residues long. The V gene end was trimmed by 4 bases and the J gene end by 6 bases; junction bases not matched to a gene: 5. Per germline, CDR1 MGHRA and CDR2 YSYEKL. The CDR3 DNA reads TGCGCCAGCAGCCGTGGGACTAGCGGGAGGTATGATACGCAGTATTTT. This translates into CASSRGTSGRYDTQYF.

The CDR3 nucleotides read TGCGCCAGCAGCGCGCGGGAGGGGGTCAACACTGAAGCTTTCTTT. Protein sequence: CASSAREGVNTEAFF. The chain uses TRBV4-1 and TRBJ1-1; a weak D match, TRBD1 (6 bases). This CDR3 is built from 15 residues. The V gene lost 5 bases and the J gene lost 2 bases, with 15 bases spanning the gap. Germline values: CDR1 MGHRA, CDR2 YSYEKL.

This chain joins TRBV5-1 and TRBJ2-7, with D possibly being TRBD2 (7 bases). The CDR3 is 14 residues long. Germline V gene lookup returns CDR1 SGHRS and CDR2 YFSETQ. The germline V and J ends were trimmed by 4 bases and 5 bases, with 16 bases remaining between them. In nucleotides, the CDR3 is TGCGCCAGCAGCCCACGGGGGGCTCTGAACGAGCAGTACTTC. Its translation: CASSPRGALNEQYF.

DNA of the CDR3: TGCGCCAGCCAGCGACTAGCGGGAACCTACGAGCAGTACTTC. It specifies CASQRLAGTYEQYF. The chain uses TRBV5-1 and TRBJ2-7, with 11 bases aligning to TRBD2. The CDR3 runs 14 residues. In germline, CDR1 is SGHRS, CDR2 YFSETQ. J lost 2 bases, V lost 7 bases, and 5 bases had no gene match.

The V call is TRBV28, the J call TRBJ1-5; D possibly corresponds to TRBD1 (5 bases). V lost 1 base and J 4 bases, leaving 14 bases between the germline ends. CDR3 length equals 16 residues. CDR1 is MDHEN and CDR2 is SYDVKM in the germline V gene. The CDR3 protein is CASSLYEGEGNQPQHF. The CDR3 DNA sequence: TGTGCCAGCAGTTTATATGAAGGGGAGGGGAATCAGCCCCAGCATTTT.

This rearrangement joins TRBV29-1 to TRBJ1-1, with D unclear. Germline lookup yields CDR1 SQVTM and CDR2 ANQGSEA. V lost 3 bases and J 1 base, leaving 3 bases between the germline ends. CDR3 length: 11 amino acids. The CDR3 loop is CSVDRNTEAFF. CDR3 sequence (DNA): TGCAGCGTTGATAGGAACACTGAAGCTTTCTTT.

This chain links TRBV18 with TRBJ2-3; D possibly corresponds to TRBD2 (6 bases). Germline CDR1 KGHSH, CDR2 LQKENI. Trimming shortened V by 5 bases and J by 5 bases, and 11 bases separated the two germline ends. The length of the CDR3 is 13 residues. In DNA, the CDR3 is TGTGCCAGCTCAGGAGGGTGGAGAGATACGCAGTATTTT. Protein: CASSGGWRDTQYF.

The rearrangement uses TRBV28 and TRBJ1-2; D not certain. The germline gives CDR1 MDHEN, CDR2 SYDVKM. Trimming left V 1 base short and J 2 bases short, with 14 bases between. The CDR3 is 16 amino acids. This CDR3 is CASSLFGDTLNYGYTF. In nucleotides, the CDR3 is TGTGCCAGCAGTTTATTCGGGGATACCCTAAACTATGGCTACACCTTC.

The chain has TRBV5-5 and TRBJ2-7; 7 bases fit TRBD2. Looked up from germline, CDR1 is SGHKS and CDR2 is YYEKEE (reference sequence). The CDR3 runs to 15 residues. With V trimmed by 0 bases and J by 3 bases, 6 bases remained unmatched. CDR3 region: CASSLGLADVYEQYF. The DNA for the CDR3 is TGTGCCAGCAGCTTGGGGCTAGCGGACGTCTACGAGCAGTACTTC.

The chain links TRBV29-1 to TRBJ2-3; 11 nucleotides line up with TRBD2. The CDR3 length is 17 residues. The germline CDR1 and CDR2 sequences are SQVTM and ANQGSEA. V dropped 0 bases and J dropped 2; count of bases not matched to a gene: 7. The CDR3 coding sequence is TGCAGCGTTGAAGATCTGGCTAGCGGGGGGTACACAGATACGCAGTATTTT. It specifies CSVEDLASGGYTDTQYF.

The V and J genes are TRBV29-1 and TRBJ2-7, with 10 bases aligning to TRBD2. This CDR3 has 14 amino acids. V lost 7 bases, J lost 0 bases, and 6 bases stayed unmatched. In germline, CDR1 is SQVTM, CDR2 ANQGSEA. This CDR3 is CSGSGTSDSYEQYF. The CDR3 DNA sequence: TGCAGCGGATCCGGGACTAGCGACTCCTACGAGCAGTACTTC.

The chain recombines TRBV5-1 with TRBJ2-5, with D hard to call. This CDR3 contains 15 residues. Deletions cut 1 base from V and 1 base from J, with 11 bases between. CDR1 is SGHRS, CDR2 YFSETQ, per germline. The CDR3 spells CASSLPPAGQETQYF. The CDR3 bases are TGCGCCAGCAGCTTGCCCCCCGCCGGCCAAGAGACCCAGTACTTC.